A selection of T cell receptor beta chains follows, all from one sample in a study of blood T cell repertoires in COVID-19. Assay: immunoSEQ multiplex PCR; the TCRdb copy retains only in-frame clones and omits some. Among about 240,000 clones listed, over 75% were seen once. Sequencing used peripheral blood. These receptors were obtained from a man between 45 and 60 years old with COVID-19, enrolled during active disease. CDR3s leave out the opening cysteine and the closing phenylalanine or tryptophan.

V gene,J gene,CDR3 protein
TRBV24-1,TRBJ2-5,ATSDLGLAGGKETQY
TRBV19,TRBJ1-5,ASSIQDSQQPQH
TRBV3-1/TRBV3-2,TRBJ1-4,ASSRPGGGEKLF
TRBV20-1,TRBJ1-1,SASRTANTEAF
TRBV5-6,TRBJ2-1,ASSPGTGGPSSYNEQF
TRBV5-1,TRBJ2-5,ASSSGLVGRQETQY
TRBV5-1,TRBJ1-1,ASSLRQGFEAF
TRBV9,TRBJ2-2,ASSVDTGNTGELF
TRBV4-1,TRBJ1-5,ASSQRQGDQPQH
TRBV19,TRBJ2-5,ASSIVVSGGQETQY
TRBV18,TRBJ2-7,ASSPNSGGSYEQY
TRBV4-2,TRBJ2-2,ASSQEERGFTGELF
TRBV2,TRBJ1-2,ASGTGSGYT
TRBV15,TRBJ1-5,ATSRAPLTGGGNQPQH
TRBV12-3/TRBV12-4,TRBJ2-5,ASRSLQTQY
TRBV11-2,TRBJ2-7,ASSLYLGQGAAEQY
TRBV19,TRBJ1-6,ASKNTGVPLH
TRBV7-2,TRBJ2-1,ASSPRRGGTYNEQF
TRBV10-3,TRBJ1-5,AISGDRGSGQPQH
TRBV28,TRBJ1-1,ASSLKGGAKNTEAF
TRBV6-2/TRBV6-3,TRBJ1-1,ASSYSGGNTEAF
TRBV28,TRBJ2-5,ASSLRWGQGLGETQY
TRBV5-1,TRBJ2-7,ASTPLGPQEEEQY
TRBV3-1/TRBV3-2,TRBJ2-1,ASSQAAGNNEQF
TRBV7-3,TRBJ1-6,ASSQSGTGLYNSPLH
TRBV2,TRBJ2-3,ASSAVSVTDTQY
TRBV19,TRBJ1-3,ASSRTGTPGNTIY
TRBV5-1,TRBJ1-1,ASRETVNTEAF
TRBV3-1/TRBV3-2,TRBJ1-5,ASSPTGLNQPQH
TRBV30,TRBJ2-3,AWSFSGGDTQY
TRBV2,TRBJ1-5,ASSGRGDRFSQPQH
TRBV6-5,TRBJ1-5,ASKRVSVQPQH
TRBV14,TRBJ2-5,ASSHNRDRHQETQY
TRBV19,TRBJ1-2,ASIGRRLPNYGYT
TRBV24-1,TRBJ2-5,ATSDSGWQTQY
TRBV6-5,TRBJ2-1,ASSYTASFSYNEQF
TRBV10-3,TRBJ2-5,ATQTGRETQY
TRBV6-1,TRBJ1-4,ASSDRGRVGEKLF
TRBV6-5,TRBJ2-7,ASSYWRTGSEQY
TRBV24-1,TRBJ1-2,ATSSRGYGYT
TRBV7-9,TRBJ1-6,ASSLGTGGANSPLH
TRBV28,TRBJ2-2,ASRYRVAGELF
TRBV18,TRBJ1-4,ASSPRGATNEKLF